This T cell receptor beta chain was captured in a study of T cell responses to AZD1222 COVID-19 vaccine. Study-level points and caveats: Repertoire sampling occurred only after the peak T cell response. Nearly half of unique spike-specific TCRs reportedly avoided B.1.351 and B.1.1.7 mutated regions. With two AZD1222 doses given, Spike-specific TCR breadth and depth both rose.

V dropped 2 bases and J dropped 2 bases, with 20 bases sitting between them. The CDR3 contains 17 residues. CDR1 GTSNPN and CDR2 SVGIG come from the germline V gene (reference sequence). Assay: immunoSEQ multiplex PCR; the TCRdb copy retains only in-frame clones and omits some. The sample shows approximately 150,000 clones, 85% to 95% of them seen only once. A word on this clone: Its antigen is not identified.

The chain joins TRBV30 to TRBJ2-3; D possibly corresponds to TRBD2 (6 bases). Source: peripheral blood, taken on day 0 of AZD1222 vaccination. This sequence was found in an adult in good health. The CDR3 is CAWSSSPGRDHTDTQYF. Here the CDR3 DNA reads TGTGCCTGGAGTAGTTCCCCAGGGCGGGACCACACAGATACGCAGTATTTT.